The next 9 T cell receptor beta chains were all read from a single sample in a study of read filtering for tumor transcriptome and immune sequencing. This library used approximately 0.4 ug RNA and molecular barcoded adaptors spanning alpha/delta and beta/gamma chains. TCRdb re-called the reads through MiXCR, storing one row per CDR3 protein. The sample has over 35,000 distinct CDR3 sequences; 12% are singletons. The sequenced material came from a population of CD138-negative cells sorted from bone marrow. These receptors came from a donor at least 40 years old with multiple myeloma.

Details on this clonotype: A much larger clone sits a single nucleotide away, making a read error possible. The chain joins TRBV2 to TRBJ1-5, with a weak D call TRBD1 (5 bases). This CDR3 has 13 amino acids. Trimming took 8 bases from V and 7 from J, leaving 15 bases between them. From germline, CDR1 is SNHLY and CDR2 FYNNEI. The CDR3 region is CASVTNEGQPQHF. For the CDR3, the DNA is TGTGCCAGCGTGACGAATGAGGGGCAGCCCCAGCATTTT.

This clonotype was picked up many times. This chain joins TRBV5-8 and TRBJ2-3; D is undetermined. V lost 2 bases to trimming and J lost 14 bases, with 15 bases between them. CDR3 length equals 12 residues. CDR1 is SGHTS, CDR2 YDEGEE, per germline. This CDR3 reads CASSFVTPDGYF. CDR3 nucleotides: TGTGCCAGCAGCTTTGTAACGCCGGATGGGTATTTT. The full variable domain, with the rest looked up from reference TRBV5-8 and TRBJ2-3, is EAGVTQSPTHLIKTRGQQATLRCSPISGHTSVYWYQQALGLGLQFLLWYDEGEERNRGNFPPRFSGRQFPNYSSELNVNALELEDSALYLCASSFVTPDGYFGPGTRLTVL.

In nucleotides, the CDR3 is TGTGCCAGTAGTCGCGGGGCAGGAGGGGCCAATCAGCCCCAGCATTTT. Encoded protein: CASSRGAGGANQPQHF. The chain is built from TRBV19 and TRBJ1-5; D might be TRBD1 (5 bases). Between the trimmed V and J ends, which lost 5 bases and 3 bases, there was a span of 17 bases. The CDR3 spans 16 residues. From germline, CDR1 is LNHDA and CDR2 SQIVND (reference sequence).

This clonotype was seen ten or more times. The chain joins TRBV20-1 to TRBJ2-1, with 11 bases identical to TRBD2. Germline V gene data show CDR1 as DFQATT and CDR2 as SNEGSKA (reference sequence). There are 14 residues in the CDR3. J gave up 4 bases and V 4 bases, and 3 bases lay outside the gene matches. DNA for the CDR3: TGCAGTGCTATGACTAGCGGGGAATACAATGAGCAGTTCTTC. Translated: CSAMTSGEYNEQFF.

Note on this clonotype: A read error is possible here, since a much larger clone lies one base away. The V call is TRBV4-1, the J call TRBJ2-7; 9 bases are shared with TRBD1. The ends lost 4 bases at V and 5 bases at J; junction bases unmatched: 6. The length of the CDR3 is 14 residues. Germline V CDR1 and CDR2: MGHRA, YSYEKL. The CDR3 here is CASSPTGQGNEQYF. CDR3 coding DNA: TGCGCCAGCAGCCCCACCGGACAGGGGAACGAGCAGTACTTC.

This clonotype was detected many times. This sequence joins TRBV2 and TRBJ2-1; unclear D gene. The V gene's germline CDR1 is SNHLY and CDR2 FYNNEI. The CDR3 is 13 amino acids. The V end lost 4 bases, the J end lost 7 bases, and 11 bases lay between the germline ends. CDR3 sequence reads: CASSVERPNEQFF. The CDR3 DNA is TGTGCCAGCAGTGTCGAACGGCCGAATGAGCAGTTCTTC. The complete variable domain, with remaining parts taken from reference TRBV2 and TRBJ2-1, reads EPEVTQTPSHQVTQMGQEVILRCVPISNHLYFYWYRQILGQKVEFLVSFYNNEISEKSEIFDDQFSVERPDGSNFTLKIRSTKLEDSAMYFCASSVERPNEQFFGPGTRLTVL.

This clonotype was found many times. The chain uses TRBV6-1 and TRBJ2-7; 8 positions agree with TRBD1. The CDR3 is made up of 14 amino acids. Germline values: CDR1 MNHNS, CDR2 SASEGT. The J segment lost 4 bases and the V segment lost 7 bases, leaving 9 bases of the junction unmatched. DNA of the CDR3: TGTGCCAGCATCCCTCGACAGGGGCTTTACGAGCAGTACTTC. Amino acids: CASIPRQGLYEQYF.

Note on this clonotype: A much bigger clone sits one base away, suggesting this may be a read error. This chain uses TRBV20-1 with TRBJ2-3; 8 bases line up with TRBD2. V lost 2 bases to trimming and J lost 6 bases; unmatched junction nucleotides: 19. This CDR3 is built from 18 residues. Germline CDR1 reads DFQATT; CDR2 reads SNEGSKA (reference sequence). In DNA form, the CDR3 reads TGCAGTGCTAGAACCGGGACTAACGGGGGGGTGAGAATGGATACGCAGTATTTT. Amino acids: CSARTGTNGGVRMDTQYF.

This clonotype was detected only a few times. The chain links TRBV19 to TRBJ1-5, with 9 bases that match TRBD1. From germline, CDR1 is LNHDA and CDR2 SQIVND (reference sequence). This CDR3 has 14 amino acids. The junction had 5 bases not matched to a gene; V was cut back by 5 bases and J by 6 bases. The DNA of the CDR3 is TGTGCCAGTAGTGCACAGGGGGCTTTTCAGCCCCAGCATTTT. Protein: CASSAQGAFQPQHF.